What follows are 13 T cell receptor beta chains derived from one specimen sequenced in a study of T cells expressing NK-cell markers (dated by TCRdb to 2019 to 2021). Library construction relied on 5' RACE. The sequencer was an Illumina HiSeq 2000. The reads underwent TCRdb reprocessing, giving one record for each CDR3 protein sequence and no DNA. The table for this sample lists about 150,000 distinct CDR3 sequences. Together, the top ten hold less than 40% of the sample. The sequencing input was blood T cells: a sorted CD56 or NKG2C T cell subset, CD4+ or CD8+ T cells, or bulk PBMC T cells (not recorded which). These receptors originate from a woman aged 45-65 years in good health. Donor details come from another sample of the same person, matched by shared clones.

CDR3 sequence reads: CASSESRGLTDTQYF. The chain is built from TRBV10-1 and TRBJ2-3; TCRdb proposes TRBD2, but this gene call is untestable without DNA. This CDR3 has 15 residues. Germline V gene sequence: CDR1 WNHNN, CDR2 SYGVQD (reference sequence).

The rearrangement uses TRBV4-1 and TRBJ2-1; TCRdb indicates TRBD2, and absent DNA this call remains unverified. In germline, CDR1 is MGHRA, CDR2 YSYEKL. The CDR3 consists of 15 residues. The CDR3 is CASSRLAGEYNEQFF.

The chain uses TRBV12-3 or TRBV12-4 and TRBJ1-1; the TCRdb D gene call, TRBD1, has no DNA to confirm it. This CDR3 comprises 13 residues. CDR3 residues: CASSPGQGTEAFF.

The chain is built from TRBV9 and TRBJ2-1; TCRdb returns TRBD2, unconfirmable since there is no DNA. CDR1 is SGDLS, CDR2 YYNGEE, per germline. CDR3 size: 16 residues. CDR3 residues: CASSVGGLADYNEQFF.

This rearrangement joins TRBV12-3 or TRBV12-4 to TRBJ2-1. The CDR3 is made up of 16 amino acids. The CDR3: CASSLRLAGDPNEQFF.

V usage is TRBV11-2 and J usage is TRBJ2-2; there is no DNA to check the TCRdb D call of TRBD2. There are 14 residues in the CDR3. In germline, CDR1 is SGHAT, CDR2 FQNNGV. CDR3 amino acids: CASSNSGSTGELFF.

The chain couples TRBV20-1 to TRBJ2-5. Looked up from germline, CDR1 is DFQATT and CDR2 is SNEGSKA (reference sequence). This CDR3 is 13 amino acids long. The CDR3 spells CSALERSQETQYF.

This chain links TRBV27 with TRBJ2-7; TCRdb's assignment of TRBD2 cannot be checked, as there is no DNA. Germline assignment: CDR1 MNHEY and CDR2 SMNVEV (reference sequence). The CDR3 loop spans 14 amino acids. The CDR3 sequence: CASSPGLNSYEQYF.

V gene TRBV5-1 combines with J gene TRBJ2-3; TCRdb lists TRBD2, though no DNA is available to test this call. This CDR3 has 16 residues. The germline V gene encodes CDR1 SGHRS and CDR2 YFSETQ. The CDR3 loop reads CASSLDEREMSDTQYF.

The chain combines TRBV29-1 with TRBJ2-1; TCRdb indicates TRBD2, and absent DNA this call remains unverified. The CDR3 has 15 residues. CDR1 and CDR2 (germline): SQVTM, ANQGSEA. CDR3 sequence: CSALEREGFYNEQFF.

The rearrangement uses TRBV2 and TRBJ1-1. In germline, CDR1 is SNHLY, CDR2 FYNNEI. CDR3 length: 12 amino acids. This CDR3 is CASREGHTEAFF.

The chain carries TRBV5-6 and TRBJ2-7; TCRdb returns TRBD1, unconfirmable since there is no DNA. This CDR3 has 15 residues. The V gene's germline CDR1 is SGHDT and CDR2 YYEEEE. CDR3 amino acids: CASSPLGDAAYEQYF.

The chain links TRBV27 to TRBJ2-3; TCRdb calls TRBD1, which cannot be checked without DNA. The germline CDR1 and CDR2 sequences are MNHEY and SMNVEV (reference sequence). There are 15 residues in the CDR3. The chain's CDR3 is CASSFLEPQADTQYF.